Listed here is a single TCR beta chain. This sample stems from a study of blood T cell repertoires in COVID-19. Study overall: COVID-19 samples, acute and convalescent, were from the United States, Italy and Spain. PBMCs, B-cell-depleted T cells, or T cells provided the cDNA or gDNA that made up the material.

The V gene lost 0 bases and the J gene lost 2 bases, with 11 bases spanning the gap. The CDR3 is 15 residues long. Germline V gene data show CDR1 as ENHRY and CDR2 as SYGVKD. Original handling: Estimates of nucleated cell counts were drawn from the amplification of reference gene primers. Assay: immunoSEQ multiplex PCR; the TCRdb copy retains only in-frame clones and omits some. Clone size and the V and J calls come from that table; the DNA yielded D and trimming. The table records more than 100,000 clones, roughly 88% of them present only once. The rearrangement joins TRBV10-3 to TRBJ2-7; D perhaps matches TRBD1 (6 bases). The sample taken for sequencing was peripheral blood. The clonotype was recovered from a man aged 40-50 years with acute or convalescent COVID-19. This CDR3 reads CAISESGAAPYEQYF. The DNA for the CDR3 is TGTGCCATCAGTGAGTCGGGGGCGGCCCCCTACGAGCAGTACTTC.